This TCR beta chain was captured by sequencing in a study of shared clonotypes between healthy human individuals (dated by TCRdb to 2018 to 2020). In terms of the full investigation: The cohort included three men and a couple of women between 18 and 49 years of age. For each donor, CD4 naive and CD4 memory were each given three plates, CD8 naive was given two plates, and CD8 memory was given one plate. The study deeply sequenced blood TCR repertoires of about 5 healthy adults to estimate repertoire size and the extent of clonotype sharing between individuals. To increase sequencing depth and limit assay-specific biases, TCR repertoire library preparation and sequencing were carried out by different laboratories using diverse techniques. Per donor, leukapheresis produced somewhere between about 0.94 and 10 billion PBMCs.

A word on this clone: This receptor's antigen is unknown. No base-level quality is on record; no much larger clone is a single base apart.

Using the deep immunoSEQ assay, multiplex PCR amplified TCR CDR3 regions from genomic DNA. Genomic DNA extracted from each cell subset was distributed evenly over all wells of several immunoSEQ 96-well plates, and each plate served as one replicate. Each replicate PCR for sorted subsets received about 200 ng genomic DNA, equal to around 32,000 T cell genomes. The purified libraries were quantified using a Qubit 3.0 fluorometer, sized with a Bioanalyzer 2100, and then quantified again using the KAPA Library Quantification kit. A separate single-read 150-cycle Illumina NextSeq 550 flow cell was used to sequence each immunoSEQ 96-well plate. The paper's processing steps were these. Because only junctional sequences without quality scores were contained in the immunoSEQ output, filtering matching that applied to full-length reads could not be performed. To assign V/J genes and CDR3, sequences were annotated using PyIR, a Python wrapper for IgBLAST v1.9, with IMGT germline references. Reads were filtered out if the reads had weak V/J assignments (E-value above 1e-6), no CDR3, stop codons, out-of-frame junctions, or ambiguous translated residues. V3J clonotypes were defined as sequences sharing the same inferred V gene, J gene, and CDR3 amino acid sequence. Percentage overlap between repertoires was computed as shared unique clonotypes divided by the size of the smaller repertoire. Repertoire richness was assessed with RTK rarefaction, the Chao1 estimator, and Recon v2.1 estimates of unobserved clonotypes. Generation probabilities for all TCRbeta clonotypes obtained by the gDNA method from a handful of donors were computed using OLGA. TCRdb stores this immuneACCESS table with in-frame sequences only. Part of the clones is absent; in the studies checked, under half of the shortfall reflects unresolved V genes, and no reason is known for the rest. The DNA was the basis for D and trimming; V, J and clone size are from that table. This sample has about 2.1 million clones in its table, and 90% to 95% of those were observed once. The ten top clones hold approximately 1.7% of the sample.

V loses 4 bases, J loses 10 bases, and the germline ends lie 15 bases apart. Taken from cysteine to phenylalanine, the CDR3 has 13 residues. Kept here is only the CDR3 DNA, which spans 39 bases and is read in frame from base 1. In the germline V gene, CDR1 corresponds to SGHDT and CDR2 to YYEEEE. Summary of the overall study and its limitations: Naive subsets generally had larger estimated clonotype richness than memory subsets did. Compared with non-shared clonotypes, clonotypes shared by all four sorted-subset donors had higher generation probabilities. Because the study included only a small number of donors, the genetic and exposure-history diversity represented was limited. Sampling was restricted to blood, and TCR repertoires in tissue are likely to differ from TCR repertoires in blood. Incomplete sequencing was indicated by rarefaction of sorted-subset datasets, despite the large sequencing depth. When a few donors were compared, the shared fraction of clonotypes was about 5.2% for naive CD4, about 4% for naive CD8, roughly 2.5% for memory CD4, and less than 0.45% for memory CD8. Pairwise subsampling led to the expectation that sequencing depth would affect the degree of clonotype sharing among donors.

CD8 naive samples were obtained by positive selection for CCR7 among CD45RO-negative cells, yielding a CD45RA+CCR7+ population from which TemRA cells were excluded. Donors were healthy HIV-negative adults with no recently reported acute infections or vaccinations. Only Caucasian adults living in Nashville, Tennessee, USA were represented among the donors. After blood collection by leukapheresis, PBMCs were isolated using Ficoll-Histopaque density gradient centrifugation and then cryopreserved in the vapor phase of liquid nitrogen. Analytical flow cytometry was used to check the purity and quantity of every magnetically sorted T cell population. From each sorted fraction, genomic DNA was isolated and quantified by UV absorbance on a Nanodrop 2000c.

The specimen was naive CD8+ T cells from PBMCs. The sample's cell subset or site label, decoded: CD45RA+CCR7+. The receptor comes from a man aged 18-30 years in good health. Some clones in this sample may be carry-over from other donors' samples. The V gene is TRBV5-6 and the J gene is TRBJ2-1, with the D assignment possibly TRBD1 or TRBD2, given 5 matching bases for each. The CDR3 corresponds to CASSQQPGTEQFF. The DNA sequence follows: TGTGCCAGCAGCCAACAGCCTGGGACGGAGCAGTTCTTC.